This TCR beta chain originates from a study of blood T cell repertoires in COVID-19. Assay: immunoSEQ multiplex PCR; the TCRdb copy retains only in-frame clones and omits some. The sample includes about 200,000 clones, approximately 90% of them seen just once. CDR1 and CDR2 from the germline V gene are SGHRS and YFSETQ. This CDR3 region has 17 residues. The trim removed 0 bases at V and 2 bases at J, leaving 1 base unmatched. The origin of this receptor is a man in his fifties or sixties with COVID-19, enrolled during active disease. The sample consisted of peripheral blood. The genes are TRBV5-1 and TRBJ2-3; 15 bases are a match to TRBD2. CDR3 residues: CASSLGTSGRATDTQYF. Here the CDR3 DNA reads TGCGCCAGCAGCTTGGGGACTAGCGGGAGGGCCACAGATACGCAGTATTTT.